One T cell receptor beta chain is described in this entry. Trimming at V came to 0 bases and at J to 3 bases, leaving 8 bases not matched to a gene. Germline V gene data show CDR1 as SGHRS and CDR2 as YFSETQ. The CDR3 extends over 18 amino acids. The data originate from a study of blood T cell repertoires in COVID-19. Per the original methods: Using reference gene primer amplification, nucleated cell counts were estimated. The protocol was immunoSEQ multiplex PCR, while the TCRdb copy is restricted to in-frame clones and leaves out a portion. V and J calls and clone size are as listed in that table; D and trimming were resolved from the DNA. The top ten clones hold 2.5% to 3% of a sample with more than 150,000 clones, approximately 78% of them seen once.

The gene calls are TRBV5-1 and TRBJ2-6, with 8 nucleotides matching TRBD1. The sequence was obtained from an elderly woman with active or convalescent COVID-19. Sequenced input: peripheral blood. This CDR3 reads CASSLAPPGGHGANVLTF. For the CDR3, the DNA is TGCGCCAGCAGCTTGGCCCCGCCAGGGGGCCATGGGGCCAACGTCCTGACTTTC. The whole variable domain, remainder taken from reference TRBV5-1 and TRBJ2-6, is KAGVTQTPRYLIKTRGQQVTLSCSPISGHRSVSWYQQTPGQGLQFLFEYFSETQRNKGNFPGRFSGRQFSNSRSEMNVSTLELGDSALYLCASSLAPPGGHGANVLTFGAGSRLTVL.